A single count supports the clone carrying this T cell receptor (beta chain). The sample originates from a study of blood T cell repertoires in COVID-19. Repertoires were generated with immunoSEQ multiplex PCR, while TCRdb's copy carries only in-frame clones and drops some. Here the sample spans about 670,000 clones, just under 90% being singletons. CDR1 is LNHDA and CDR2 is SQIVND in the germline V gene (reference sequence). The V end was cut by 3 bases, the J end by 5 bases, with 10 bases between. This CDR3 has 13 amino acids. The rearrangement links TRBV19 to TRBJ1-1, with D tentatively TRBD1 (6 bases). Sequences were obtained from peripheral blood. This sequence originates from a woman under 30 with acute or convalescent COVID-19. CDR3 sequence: CASSIDRFTEAFF. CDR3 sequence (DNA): TGTGCCAGTAGTATCGACAGGTTTACTGAAGCTTTCTTT.